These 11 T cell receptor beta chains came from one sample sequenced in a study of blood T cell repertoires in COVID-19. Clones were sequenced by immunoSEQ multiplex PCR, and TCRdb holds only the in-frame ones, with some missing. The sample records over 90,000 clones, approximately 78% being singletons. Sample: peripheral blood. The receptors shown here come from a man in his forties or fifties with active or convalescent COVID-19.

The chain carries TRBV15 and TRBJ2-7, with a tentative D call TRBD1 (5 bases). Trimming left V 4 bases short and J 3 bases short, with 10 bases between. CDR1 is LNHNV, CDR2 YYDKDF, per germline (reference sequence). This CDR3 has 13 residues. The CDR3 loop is CATSIRGDYEQYF. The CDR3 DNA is TGTGCCACCAGCATAAGGGGCGACTACGAGCAGTACTTC.

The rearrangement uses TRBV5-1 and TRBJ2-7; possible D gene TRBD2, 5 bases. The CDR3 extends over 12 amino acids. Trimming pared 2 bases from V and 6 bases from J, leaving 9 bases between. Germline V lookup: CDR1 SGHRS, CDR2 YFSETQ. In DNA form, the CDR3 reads TGCGCCAGCAGCTTTCCGGGAACCGAGCAGTACTTC. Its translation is CASSFPGTEQYF.

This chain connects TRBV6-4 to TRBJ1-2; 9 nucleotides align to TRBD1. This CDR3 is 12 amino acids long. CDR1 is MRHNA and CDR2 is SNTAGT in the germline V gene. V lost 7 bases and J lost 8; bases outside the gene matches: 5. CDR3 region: CASIWTGEGYTF. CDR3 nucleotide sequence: TGTGCCAGCATTTGGACAGGGGAAGGCTACACCTTC.

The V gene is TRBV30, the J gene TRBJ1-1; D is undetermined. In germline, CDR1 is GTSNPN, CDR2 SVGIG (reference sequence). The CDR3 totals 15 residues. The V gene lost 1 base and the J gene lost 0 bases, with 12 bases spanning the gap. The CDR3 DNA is TGTGCCTGGAGTGGCGGGGAGCTAATGAACACTGAAGCTTTCTTT. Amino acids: CAWSGGELMNTEAFF.

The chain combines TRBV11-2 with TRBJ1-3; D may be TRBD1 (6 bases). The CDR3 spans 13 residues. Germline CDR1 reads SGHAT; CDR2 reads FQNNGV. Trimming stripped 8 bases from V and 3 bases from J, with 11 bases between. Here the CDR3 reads CASGQSNGNTIYF. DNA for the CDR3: TGTGCCAGCGGACAGTCGAATGGAAACACCATATATTTT.

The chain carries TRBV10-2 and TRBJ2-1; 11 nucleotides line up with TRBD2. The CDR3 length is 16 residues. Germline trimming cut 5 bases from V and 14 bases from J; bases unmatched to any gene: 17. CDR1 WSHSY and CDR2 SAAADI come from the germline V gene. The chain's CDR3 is CASSPHRLAGGWREFF. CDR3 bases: TGCGCCAGCAGTCCACATAGGCTAGCGGGGGGCTGGCGTGAGTTCTTC.

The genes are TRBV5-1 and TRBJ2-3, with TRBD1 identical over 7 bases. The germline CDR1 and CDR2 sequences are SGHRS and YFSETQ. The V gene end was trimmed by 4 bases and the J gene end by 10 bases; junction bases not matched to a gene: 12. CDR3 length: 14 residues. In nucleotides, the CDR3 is TGCGCCAGCAGCCCAGGAACTGACAGGGAGCCGCAGTATTTT. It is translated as CASSPGTDREPQYF. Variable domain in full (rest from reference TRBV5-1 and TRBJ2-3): KAGVTQTPRYLIKTRGQQVTLSCSPISGHRSVSWYQQTPGQGLQFLFEYFSETQRNKGNFPGRFSGRQFSNSRSEMNVSTLELGDSALYLCASSPGTDREPQYFGPGTRLTVL.

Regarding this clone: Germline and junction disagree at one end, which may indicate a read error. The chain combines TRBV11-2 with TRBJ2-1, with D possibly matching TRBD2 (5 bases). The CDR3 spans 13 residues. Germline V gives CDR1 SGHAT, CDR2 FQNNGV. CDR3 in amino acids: CASSPGSSNEQFF. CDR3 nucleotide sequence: TGTGCCAGCAGCCCGGGGTCCTCCAATGAGCAGTTCTTC.

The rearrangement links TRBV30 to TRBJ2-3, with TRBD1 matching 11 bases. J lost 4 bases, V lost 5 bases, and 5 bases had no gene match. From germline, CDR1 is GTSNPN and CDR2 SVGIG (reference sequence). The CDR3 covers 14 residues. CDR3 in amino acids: CAWSRDRGADTQYF. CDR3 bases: TGTGCCTGGTCCCGGGACAGGGGGGCAGATACGCAGTATTTT.

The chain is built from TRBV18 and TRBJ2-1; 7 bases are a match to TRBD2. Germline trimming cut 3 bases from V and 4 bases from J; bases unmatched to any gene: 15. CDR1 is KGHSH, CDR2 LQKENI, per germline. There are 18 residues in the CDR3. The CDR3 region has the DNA TGTGCCAGCTCACCGCCCCCACTAGCGAAGCCCCCTTACAATGAGCAGTTCTTC. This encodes CASSPPPLAKPPYNEQFF.

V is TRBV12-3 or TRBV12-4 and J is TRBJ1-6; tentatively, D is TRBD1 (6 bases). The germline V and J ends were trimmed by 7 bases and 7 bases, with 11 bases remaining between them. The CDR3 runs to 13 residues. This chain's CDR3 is CASNGQLNSPLHF. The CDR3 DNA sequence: TGTGCCAGCAACGGACAGTTAAATTCACCCCTCCACTTT.